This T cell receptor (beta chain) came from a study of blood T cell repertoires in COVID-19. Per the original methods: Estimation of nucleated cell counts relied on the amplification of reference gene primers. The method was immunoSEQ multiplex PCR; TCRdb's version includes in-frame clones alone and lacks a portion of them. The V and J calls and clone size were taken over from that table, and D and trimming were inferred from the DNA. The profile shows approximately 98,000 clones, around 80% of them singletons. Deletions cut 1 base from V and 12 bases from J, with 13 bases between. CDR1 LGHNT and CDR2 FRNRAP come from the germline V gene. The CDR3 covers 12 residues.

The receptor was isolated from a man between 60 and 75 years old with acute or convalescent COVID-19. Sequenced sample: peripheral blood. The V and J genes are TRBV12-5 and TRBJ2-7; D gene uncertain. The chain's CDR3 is CASGLAVGPLYV. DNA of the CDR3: TGTGCTAGTGGTTTGGCGGTTGGTCCTCTGTACGTC.